Here is one TCR beta chain with its context. Its antigen remains undetermined. No qualities accompany the bases; no much larger clone lies one base away. The sample belongs to a study of cytomegalovirus exposure and HLA in healthy donors (dated by TCRdb to 2016 to 2017). Study-wide context: According to an earlier analysis of 450 to 650 of the donors, about 179 million T cells yielded roughly 110 million unique TCR beta sequences and approximately 280 Gb of sequence data. About 280 gigabases of sequencing data and around 85 million unique TCR sequences made up an early release that covered 500 to 650 HLA-typed donors. The genetic ancestry cluster associated with self-reported Caucasian donors included over 65% of the roughly 400 genotyped donors. The study aimed to test whether signatures of past pathogen exposure could be identified by cataloging public T cell receptors. Using immunosequencing, the study profiled T cell repertoires from around 680 subjects and related those repertoires to cytomegalovirus serostatus. In addition to the first cohort of around 670 subjects, a separate validation cohort of some 120 different subjects was used. To predict cytomegalovirus infection status, the study brought together high-throughput TCR immunosequencing, statistical association of individual TCRs with disease status, and machine learning. In a later analysis, previously published TCR beta repertoires from roughly 710 donors were re-analyzed and high-resolution HLA genotyping was added so that TCR occurrence patterns could be studied. Rather than drawing on any new phenotypic data, the later analysis identified candidate immune exposures from TCR beta sequences and the way those sequences occurred across donors. To decide whether each TCR beta V gene segment behaved as functional or pseudogenic, an earlier analysis of 587 of the donors relied on high-throughput TCR beta sequencing. Alongside the repertoire data, information on donor age, sex, ethnicity and CMV serostatus was compiled. In a later genetic analysis, genome-wide SNP genotypes for about 65% of the roughly 670 donors were used, and that subset was treated as a discovery cohort. All discovery cohort repertoires had been generated on a single sequencing platform. HLA typing covered class I and class II loci at four-digit resolution. Typing coverage varied by locus: roughly 629-630 donors for A, B, C, DRB1 and DQB1; about 520 for DQA1; over 600 for DPA1; 450 to 480 for DPB1. Four to six DR-DQ haplotypes were handled as single units for association and clustering, since linkage in the cohort was strong. On average, around 230,000 unique TCR beta nucleotide sequences were sequenced per donor among several hundred genotyped donors of the cohort, with roughly a sixth of those sequences being non-productive. Here is what the overall study found, with its caveats: When HLA alleles, especially DR and DQ, strongly co-occurred, TCR associations were difficult to assign to individual alleles. An association between a missense DCLRE1C variant and V-gene and J-gene trimming of TCR beta chains was found in a later genetic analysis and replicated in an independent cohort. Linkage disequilibrium might explain the correlated functional status among segregating V segments, but an unknown experimental factor could not be ruled out. Because counts were too low, 15 to 20 rarely observed V segments, including chromosome 9 orphons, were excluded from the earlier analysis of about 500 of the donors. A further reported finding was that TCR beta sequences accurately predicted the HLA-A and HLA-B alleles for most subjects in the first cohort. A later analysis reported that several top co-occurrence clusters appeared linked to parvovirus B19, influenza, CMV and Epstein-Barr virus. CMV serostatus was the only immune exposure information available for the cohort. Compared with the roughly 720-donor mean, donors in an Asian-associated ancestry cluster had fewer N-insertions in productive TCRs, according to a later genetic analysis. The classifier was reported to diagnose cytomegalovirus status with high specificity and sensitivity in both the original cohort and the validation cohort. In a later analysis, more than 15,000 TCR beta sequences were associated with specific HLA alleles at a false discovery rate of 0.05. Most TCR sequences were observed very rarely across donors, whereas some public TCRs were present in many individuals. HLA typing was unavailable for some donors at each locus, so association tests used only the typed subset. Some IMGT-functional V segments, including TRBV6-2 and TRBV6-3, could not be told apart with the 87-base-pair reads, so those segments were excluded. This cohort had only TCR beta chains sequenced, and the lack of alpha or paired-chain data limited which features could be detected. The presence/absence analyses assumed that sequencing depth was roughly uniform across donors, and that assumption may not be true. In the study, approximately 160 TCR beta chains were listed as associated with cytomegalovirus. A cluster of highly shared sequence variants was judged likely to be a technical artifact of the sequencing pipeline. Broadly in line with IMGT annotations, most TCR beta V segments showed up in productive rearrangements about 90% or about 30% of the time in an earlier analysis of several hundred of the donors. According to a later analysis, most CMV-associated TCR beta chains appeared to be HLA-restricted, and the HLA associations seemed to be driven largely by CMV exposure. In vitro tests confirmed that three of the cytomegalovirus-associated TCR beta chains recognize cytomegalovirus antigens. In a later analysis, HLA-associated TCR beta chains showed more clonal expansion and lower generation probabilities than non-associated chains that were equally common. A later analysis found that TCR association rates varied across HLA loci, with DRB1 alleles showing the most associated TCRs and HLA-C alleles the fewest. According to the authors, the approach could potentially be generalized to other disease states and immunological phenotypes.

The library was produced with the immunoSEQ multiplex PCR assay. For the multiplex PCR, a mixture combining 60 forward primers for TCR Vbeta segments and 13 reverse primers for TCR Jbeta segments was used. Amplification of the CDR3 region of rearranged TCR beta genes was performed with a multiplex PCR assay on genomic DNA. The Illumina HiSeq System was used to sequence the amplified TCR beta libraries as 87-base-pair reads. Per the authors' processing: In a later analysis, about 80 million unique TCR beta chains were counted across the 500 to 850 repertoires, and roughly 9.9 million of these chains were shared by at least two donors. To remove PCR and sequencing errors, raw reads were error-corrected and collapsed into unique sequences using a nearest-neighbor algorithm that merged closely related sequences. CDR3 sequences were aligned to IMGT reference sequences to assign V, D and J gene segments. For a sequence to be retained, a match of at least six nucleotides to both a V gene segment and a J gene segment was required. A rearrangement counted as productive if the CDR3 had no stop codons and remained in frame with V and J, and every other rearrangement counted as non-productive. CDR3 was defined according to IMGT convention as the region running from the second conserved V-encoded cysteine to the conserved J-encoded phenylalanine. In an earlier analysis of some 550 of the donors, sequences lacking an unambiguous match to a single V gene segment were excluded. In an earlier analysis of roughly 600 of the donors, a V segment was called functional when productive rearrangements were above 56.7%, and segregating when the standard deviation between donors exceeded 5%. A statistical classification framework was developed to diagnose cytomegalovirus status using the catalog of TCR beta chain sequences. In a later analysis, TCR nucleotide sequences were compared against IMGT/GENE-DB human TR gene sequences so that V and J genes could be assigned. A later analysis assigned CDR3 sequences and most-parsimonious VDJ recombination scenarios with the TCRdist pipeline. In a later analysis, every TCR beta chain was defined by the combination of its CDR3 amino acid sequence and its V-gene family, and reads without a unique V-gene family were dropped. A later analysis removed several hundred highly shared, low-generation-probability nucleotide sequences to deal with suspected cross-contamination and a sequencing artifact. In a later analysis, a clonal expansion index was calculated for each public chain from normalized within-repertoire ranks of inferred template counts. In a later analysis, generation probabilities were computed with a VDJ recombination model fitted to out-of-frame rearrangements, and the resulting probabilities were checked against IGoR. Hypergeometric tests were used in a later analysis to score TCR-TCR, TCR-HLA and TCR-CMV co-occurrence, with a repertoire-size bias correction applied to the TCR pairs. In a later analysis, false discovery rates were estimated by permuting HLA or CMV assignments 20 times. In a later analysis, co-occurring TCRs were grouped with DBSCAN, and TCRdist sequence similarity was added when clustering was performed within HLA-allele-positive subsets. Repertoires with fewer than 30,000 or more than 120,000 public chains, plus five repertoires with anomalous nucleotide sharing, were excluded from co-occurrence clustering. In its TCRdb copy, this immuneACCESS table keeps in-frame sequences only and misses some clones. Where compared with another copy, unresolved V genes explain less than half of these, and the others have no known cause. The V and J calls and the clone size are those of that table, but D and trimming were determined from the DNA. This sample lists about 110,000 clones; about 79% were detected once. The top ten hold around 2.7% of the sample.

Sequences SNHLY (CDR1) and FYNNEI (CDR2) are obtained from the germline V gene. V ends up 9 bases short and J 5 bases short, with an unmatched junction base count of 7. Including the terminal cysteine and phenylalanine, the CDR3 comprises 13 residues. The CDR3 DNA has 39 bases and is translated from base 1. The cohort comprised 710 or so healthy bone marrow donors. At the time of sampling, all cohort members were nominally healthy, though unrecorded immune exposures were likely present. The donor tested CMV seronegative, placing the donor among the approximately 400 seronegative members of the cohort. Each donor provided a peripheral blood sample, and peripheral blood mononuclear cells were used for TCR beta sequencing. The Qiagen DNeasy Blood Extraction Kit was used to extract genomic DNA from the blood cell samples.

The chain joins TRBV2 to TRBJ1-5; TRBD1 matches 7 bases in the middle. The sequencing sample was made of PBMCs. This clonotype was sampled from a woman younger than 30 in good health and CMV-seronegative. At the DNA level, the sequence is TGTGCCAGTAGAGGACAGGATCATCAGCCCCAGCATTTT. This is translated as CASRGQDHQPQHF.